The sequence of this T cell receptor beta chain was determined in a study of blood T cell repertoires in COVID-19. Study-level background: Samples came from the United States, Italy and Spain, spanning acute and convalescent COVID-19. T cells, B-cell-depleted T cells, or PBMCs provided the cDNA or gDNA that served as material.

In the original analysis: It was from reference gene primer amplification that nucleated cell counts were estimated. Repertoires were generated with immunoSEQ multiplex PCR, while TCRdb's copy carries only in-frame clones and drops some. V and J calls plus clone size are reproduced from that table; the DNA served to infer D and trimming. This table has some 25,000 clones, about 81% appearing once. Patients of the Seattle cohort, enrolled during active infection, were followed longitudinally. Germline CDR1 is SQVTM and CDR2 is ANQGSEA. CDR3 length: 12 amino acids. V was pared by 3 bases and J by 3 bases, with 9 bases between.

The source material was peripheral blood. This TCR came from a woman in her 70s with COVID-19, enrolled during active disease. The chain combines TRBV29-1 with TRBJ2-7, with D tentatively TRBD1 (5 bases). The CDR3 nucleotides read TGCAGCGTTGAGGGGCAGAACTACGAGCAGTACTTC. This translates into CSVEGQNYEQYF.